This T cell receptor (beta chain) was retrieved from a study of T-cell memory formation after mild COVID-19. V lost 7 bases and J 5 bases, leaving 21 bases between the germline ends. The CDR3 is 15 amino acids. The germline V gene encodes CDR1 SGHRS and CDR2 YFSETQ. TCRdb called the 5' RACE reads again in MiXCR, with one record for every CDR3 protein. The data show roughly 320,000 distinct CDR3 sequences, with 25% to 30% seen just once and about 14% held by the top ten. The TCR was taken from an adult woman who had mild COVID-19 (a few samples of this study predate the infection). Cell type and time point are not known. The chain carries TRBV5-1 and TRBJ1-1; D not certain. The specimen sequenced was PBMCs or a T cell subset sorted from them (not recorded which). This chain's CDR3 is CASLRVPGSGTEAFF. DNA of the CDR3: TGCGCCAGCCTACGGGTACCGGGTTCGGGGACTGAAGCTTTCTTT.